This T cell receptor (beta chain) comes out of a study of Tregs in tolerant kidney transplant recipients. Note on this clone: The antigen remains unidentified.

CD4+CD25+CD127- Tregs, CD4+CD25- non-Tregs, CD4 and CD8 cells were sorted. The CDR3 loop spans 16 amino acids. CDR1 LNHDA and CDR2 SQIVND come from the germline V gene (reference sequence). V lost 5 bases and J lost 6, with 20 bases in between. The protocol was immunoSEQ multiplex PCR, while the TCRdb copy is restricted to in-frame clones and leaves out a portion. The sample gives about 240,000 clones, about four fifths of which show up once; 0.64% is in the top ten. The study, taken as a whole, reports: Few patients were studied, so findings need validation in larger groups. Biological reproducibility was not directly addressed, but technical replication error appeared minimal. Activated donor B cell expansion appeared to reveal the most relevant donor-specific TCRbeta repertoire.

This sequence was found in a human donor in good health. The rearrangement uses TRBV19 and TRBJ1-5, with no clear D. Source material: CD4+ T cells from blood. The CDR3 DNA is TGTGCCAGTAGTGGGGTCCGCTCGTGGGATGTTCAGCCCCAGCATTTT. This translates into CASSGVRSWDVQPQHF. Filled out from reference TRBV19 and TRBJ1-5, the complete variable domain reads DGGITQSPKYLFRKEGQNVTLSCEQNLNHDAMYWYRQDPGQGLRLIYYSQIVNDFQKGDIAEGYSVSREKKESFPLTVTSAQKNPTAFYLCASSGVRSWDVQPQHFGDGTRLSIL.